The clone carrying this TCR beta chain was seen repeatedly, ten times or more. Its antigen is still unknown. The use of genomic DNA as template underpinned the TCR beta VDJ and CDR3 profiling. TCRdb recomputed calls from the reads with MiXCR, one row per CDR3 protein. The repertoire has roughly 500,000 distinct CDR3 sequences, over 25% of them found once; the top ten carry nearly 0.85%. Flow cytometry had shown expanded CD8+CD57+ cells in the patients chosen for sequencing. The cohort consisted entirely of patients having severe acquired aplastic anemia. This sample stems from a study of CD8+CD57+ T cells in acquired aplastic anemia. Study background: Roughly 3 ug was the average amount of DNA from sorted CD4+ and CD8+ cells.

Regarding the study as a whole: Patients and controls were not found to differ significantly in CD8+ Simpson's diversity. Nearly 30 CD8+ CDR3 sequences were shared between patients and controls.

Per the germline V gene, CDR1 is MNHEY and CDR2 is SVGAGI. Trimming took off 2 bases at V and 4 bases at J, with 5 bases between the two ends. This CDR3 comprises 12 residues. The receptor was isolated from a human donor with aplastic anemia. Input material: sorted CD4+, CD8+, or CD8+CD57+ T cells (not recorded which) from PBMCs. The chain employs TRBV6-5 and TRBJ1-2; D uncertain. CDR3 sequence reads: CASSYGSYGYTF. For the CDR3, the DNA is TGTGCCAGCAGTTACGGCTCCTATGGCTACACCTTC.